This T cell receptor (beta chain) originates from a study of radiation and T cells in renal cell carcinoma. The study's findings and limits: Top tumor clonotypes rose in blood 2 weeks post-radiation, then contracted. No pretreatment tumor biopsies were available for baseline clonotypes.

The CDR3 contains 16 residues. Germline CDR1 SGHRS, CDR2 YFSETQ. V dropped 0 bases and J dropped 0 bases, with 13 bases sitting between them. Of note for this clone: Its specificity is not known.

Time point given: blood 4 weeks post-SBRT, at nephrectomy. Treatment denoted: 15 Gy SBRT to primary tumor, nephrectomy 4 weeks later. Profiled with immunoSEQ multiplex PCR; TCRdb holds only in-frame clones, not every one. The table lists about 170,000 clones, 88% of them singletons. The rearrangement uses TRBV5-1 and TRBJ2-7, with D possibly TRBD2 on 6 matching bases. This specimen was blood, taken from a patient whose treatment included radiotherapy and nephrectomy. The sequence derives from a woman aged 45-65 years with renal cell carcinoma. This CDR3 reads CASSLVFAGSSYEQYF. In DNA, the CDR3 is TGCGCCAGCAGCTTGGTTTTCGCGGGAAGCTCCTACGAGCAGTACTTC.